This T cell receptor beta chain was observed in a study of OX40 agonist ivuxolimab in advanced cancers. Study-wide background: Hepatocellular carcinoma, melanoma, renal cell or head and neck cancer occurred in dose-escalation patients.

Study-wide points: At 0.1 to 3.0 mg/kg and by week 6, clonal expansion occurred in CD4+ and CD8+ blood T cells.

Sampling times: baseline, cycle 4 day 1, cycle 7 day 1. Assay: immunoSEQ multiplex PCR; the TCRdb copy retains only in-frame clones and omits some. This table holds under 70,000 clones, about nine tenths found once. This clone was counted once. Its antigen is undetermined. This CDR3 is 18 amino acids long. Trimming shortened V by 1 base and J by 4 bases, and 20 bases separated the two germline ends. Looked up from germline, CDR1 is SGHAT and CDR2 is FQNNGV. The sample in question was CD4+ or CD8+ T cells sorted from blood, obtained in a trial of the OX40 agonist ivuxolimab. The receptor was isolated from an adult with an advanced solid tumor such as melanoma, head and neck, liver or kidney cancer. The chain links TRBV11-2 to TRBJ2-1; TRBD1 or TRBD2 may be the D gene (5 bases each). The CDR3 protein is CASSLAYLIRGKYNEQFF. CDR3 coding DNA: TGTGCCAGCAGCTTAGCCTACTTGATACGGGGCAAATACAATGAGCAGTTCTTC.